Given below is one TCR beta chain in context. This clonotype was counted many times. Its cognate antigen has yet to be identified. One base away there is no much larger clone; base qualities are not given. This entry belongs to a study of early T cells in non-severe SARS-CoV-2 infection (dated by TCRdb to the early 2020s). About the investigation overall: Because TCR sequencing was done on bulk RNA from unsorted whole blood, the alpha and beta chains could not be paired.

Libraries were built with 5' RACE. The sequencer was a NextSeq 500. Unique molecular identifiers were attached to individual cDNA molecules in the TCR library protocol so that sequencing error and PCR bias could be corrected. Both TCR alpha and beta chains were sequenced, and tight co-correlation was observed between alpha and beta sequence abundances in each sample. As for the original processing: Decombinator V4 was used to annotate TCR sequences for V gene, J gene and CDR3. TCRs were defined as expanded if a significant change between any two time points was detected under a Poisson model with p below 0.0001. Abundances of TCRs were expressed as counts per million after normalisation to the total number of TCRs sequenced in each sample. MAIT TCRs were defined by TRAV1-2 paired with TRAJ12, TRAJ20 or TRAJ33, and iNKT TCRs by TRAV10 paired with TRAJ18. VDJdb, accessed on 1 November 2021, was searched for TCRs annotated for CMV, EBV and SARS-CoV-2, and TCRs annotated for more than one antigen were excluded. TCRdb reprocessing: public reads trimmed at Q25 with fastp, clones called with MiXCR, in-frame beta chains kept. All rows with the same CDR3 protein become a single entry with the most common DNA and genes. In this record, the V and J calls reflect TCRdb's handling and not the investigators' own analysis. The sample table lists 45,000 to 75,000 distinct CDR3 sequences, 5.5% to 6.5% of them with a count of one. The ten largest clonotypes hold 6% to 7% of the sample.

Beyond this particular receptor, the publication reports: VDJdb matching was skewed toward anti-spike CD8 responses and likely underestimated virus-specific expansions by missing private and CD4 specificities.

Set within a cohort of healthcare workers in London, UK, this nested case-control study involved weekly PCR testing of nasopharyngeal swabs along with blood sampling. Healthcare workers were recruited during the week of the UK lockdown, between 23 and 31 March 2020, and followed weekly for up to roughly 15 weeks. V has 5 bases trimmed and J has 3 bases trimmed; junction bases matching no gene number 4. CDR3 length: 13 amino acids, cysteine to phenylalanine. The sequence is cut down to CDR3 DNA, 39 bases in frame from base 1. The germline V gene encodes CDR1 DFQATT and CDR2 SNEGSKA (reference sequence).

Sequencing was performed on whole blood. The source of this sequence is an adult who was a healthcare worker with PCR-confirmed SARS-CoV-2 infection or an uninfected control (not recorded which). The chain was built from TRBV20-1 and TRBJ2-7; TRBD1 agrees with 10 junctional bases. The CDR3 in this case is CSARQGAGYEQYF. Here is the DNA: TGCAGTGCTCGACAGGGGGCTGGCTACGAGCAGTACTTC.